This TCR beta chain comes out of a study of shared clonotypes between healthy human individuals. Trimming at V came to 5 bases and at J to 0 bases, leaving 7 bases not matched to a gene. The CDR3 spans 16 residues. The germline V gene has CDR1 MGHRA and CDR2 YSYEKL. Healthy and HIV-negative, the adult donors had no recent acute infections or vaccinations. The sample holds many counts of this clone. Its antigen is currently unknown. Overall study findings and caveats: Clonotype sharing among donors was thought likely to change with sequencing depth. The study sampled only blood, and tissue repertoires likely differ.

Researchers ran the assay at a deep level. Produced via immunoSEQ multiplex PCR; TCRdb's table is partial and in-frame only. The top ten hold around 16% of the sample, which has 90,000 to 100,000 clones, over 40% seen once. What was sequenced was PBMCs. The chain carries TRBV4-1 and TRBJ1-2; 9 bases are a match to TRBD1. The TCR sequence derives from a woman aged 40 to 50 in good health. Some clones in this sample may be carry-over from other donors' samples. The DNA for the CDR3 is TGCGCCAGCAGCTATGACAGGGGGACAGCTAACTATGGCTACACCTTC. It yields the protein CASSYDRGTANYGYTF.